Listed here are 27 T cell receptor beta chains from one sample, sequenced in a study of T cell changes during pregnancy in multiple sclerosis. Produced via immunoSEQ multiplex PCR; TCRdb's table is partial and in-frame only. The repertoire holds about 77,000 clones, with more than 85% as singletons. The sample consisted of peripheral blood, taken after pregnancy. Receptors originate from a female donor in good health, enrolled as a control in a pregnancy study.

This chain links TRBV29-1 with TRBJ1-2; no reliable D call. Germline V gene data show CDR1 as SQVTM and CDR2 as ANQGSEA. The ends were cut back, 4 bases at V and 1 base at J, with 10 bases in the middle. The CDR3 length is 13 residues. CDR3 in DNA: TGCAGCGTTGCTACGGAGTTTAACTATGGCTACACCTTC. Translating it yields CSVATEFNYGYTF.

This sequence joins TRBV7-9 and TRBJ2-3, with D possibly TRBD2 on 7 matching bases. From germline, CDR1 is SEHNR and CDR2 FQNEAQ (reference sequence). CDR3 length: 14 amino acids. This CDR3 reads CASRMAGASDTQYF. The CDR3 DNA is TGTGCTAGCCGGATGGCGGGGGCCTCAGATACGCAGTATTTT.

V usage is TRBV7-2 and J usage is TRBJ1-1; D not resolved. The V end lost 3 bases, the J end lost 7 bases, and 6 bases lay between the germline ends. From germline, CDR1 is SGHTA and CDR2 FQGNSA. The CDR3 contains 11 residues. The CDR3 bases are TGTGCCAGCAGCTTGAGGGATGAAGCTTTCTTT. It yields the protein CASSLRDEAFF.

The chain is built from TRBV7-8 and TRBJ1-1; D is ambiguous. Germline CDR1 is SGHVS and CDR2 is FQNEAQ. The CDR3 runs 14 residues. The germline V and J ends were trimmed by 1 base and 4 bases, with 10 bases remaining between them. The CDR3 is CASSLVVSGTEAFF. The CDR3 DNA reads TGTGCCAGCAGCTTAGTTGTCAGTGGCACTGAAGCTTTCTTT.

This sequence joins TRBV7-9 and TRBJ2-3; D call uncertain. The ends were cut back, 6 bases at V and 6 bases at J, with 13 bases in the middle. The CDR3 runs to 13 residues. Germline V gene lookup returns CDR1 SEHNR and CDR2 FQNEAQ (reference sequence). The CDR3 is CASRASPADTQYF. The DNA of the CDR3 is TGTGCCAGCAGAGCAAGCCCCGCCGATACGCAGTATTTT.

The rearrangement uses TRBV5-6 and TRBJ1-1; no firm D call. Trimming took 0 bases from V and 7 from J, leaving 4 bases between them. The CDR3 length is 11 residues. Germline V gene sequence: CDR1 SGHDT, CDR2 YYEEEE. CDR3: CASSLGREAFF. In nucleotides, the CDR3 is TGTGCCAGCAGCTTGGGTCGTGAAGCTTTCTTT.

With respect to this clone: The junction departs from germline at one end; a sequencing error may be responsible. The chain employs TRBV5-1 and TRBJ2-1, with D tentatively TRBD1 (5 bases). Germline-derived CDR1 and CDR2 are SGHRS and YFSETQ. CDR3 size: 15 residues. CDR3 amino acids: CASSLDQGPYNEQFF. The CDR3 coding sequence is TGCGCCAGCAGCTTGGATCAGGGCCCCTATAATGAGCAGTTCTTC.

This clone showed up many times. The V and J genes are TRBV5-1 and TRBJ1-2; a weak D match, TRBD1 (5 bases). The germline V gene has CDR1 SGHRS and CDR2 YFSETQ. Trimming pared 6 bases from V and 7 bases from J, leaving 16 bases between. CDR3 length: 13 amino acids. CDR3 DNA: TGCGCCAGCACTGGAGAAGGAGGGGTTGGCTACACCTTC. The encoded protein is CASTGEGGVGYTF.

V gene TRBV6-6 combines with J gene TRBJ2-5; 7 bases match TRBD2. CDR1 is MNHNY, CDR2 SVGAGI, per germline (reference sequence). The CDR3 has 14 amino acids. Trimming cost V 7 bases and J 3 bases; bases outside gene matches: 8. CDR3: CASKMGGPEETQYF. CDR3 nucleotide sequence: TGTGCCAGCAAAATGGGAGGGCCAGAAGAGACCCAGTACTTC.

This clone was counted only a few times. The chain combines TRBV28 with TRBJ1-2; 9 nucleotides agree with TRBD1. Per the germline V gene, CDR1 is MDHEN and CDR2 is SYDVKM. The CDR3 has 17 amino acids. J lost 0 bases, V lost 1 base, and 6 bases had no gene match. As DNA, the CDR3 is TGTGCCAGCAGTTTATCTTGGACAGGGGACGCTAACTATGGCTACACCTTC. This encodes CASSLSWTGDANYGYTF.

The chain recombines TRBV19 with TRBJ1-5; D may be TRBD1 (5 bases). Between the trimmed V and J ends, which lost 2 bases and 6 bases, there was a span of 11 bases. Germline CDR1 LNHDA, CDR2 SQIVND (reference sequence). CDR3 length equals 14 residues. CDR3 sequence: CASSIFGQGQPQHF. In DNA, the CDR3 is TGTGCCAGTAGTATATTTGGCCAGGGTCAGCCCCAGCATTTT.

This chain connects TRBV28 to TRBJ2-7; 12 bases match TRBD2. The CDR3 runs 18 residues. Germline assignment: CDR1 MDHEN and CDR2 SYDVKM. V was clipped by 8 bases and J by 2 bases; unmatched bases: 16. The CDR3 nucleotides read TGTGCCAGCCCACCCTCGCTAGCGGGAGGGCCCGATCCCTACGAGCAGTACTTC. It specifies CASPPSLAGGPDPYEQYF.

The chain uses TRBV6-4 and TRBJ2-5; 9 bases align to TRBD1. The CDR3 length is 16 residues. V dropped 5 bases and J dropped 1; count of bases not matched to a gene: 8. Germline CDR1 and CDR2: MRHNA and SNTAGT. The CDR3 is CASSPGQGEGQETQYF. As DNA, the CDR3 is TGTGCCAGCAGTCCGGGACAGGGAGAAGGCCAAGAGACCCAGTACTTC.

In DNA, the CDR3 is TGTGCCAGCAGCTTAACCCCCGGCGGAGCAGATACGCAGTATTTT. It codes for CASSLTPGGADTQYF. The rearrangement uses TRBV7-3 and TRBJ2-3, with D uncertain. Trimming removed 0 bases at V and 4 bases at J, with 11 bases between. Germline V lookup: CDR1 SGHTA, CDR2 FQGTGA. The CDR3 is 15 amino acids.

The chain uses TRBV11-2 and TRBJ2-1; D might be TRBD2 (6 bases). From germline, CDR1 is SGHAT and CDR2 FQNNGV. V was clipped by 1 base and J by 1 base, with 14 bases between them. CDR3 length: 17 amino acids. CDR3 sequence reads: CASSLVSPLASYNEQFF. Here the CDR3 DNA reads TGTGCCAGCAGCTTAGTTTCCCCACTAGCATCCTACAATGAGCAGTTCTTC.

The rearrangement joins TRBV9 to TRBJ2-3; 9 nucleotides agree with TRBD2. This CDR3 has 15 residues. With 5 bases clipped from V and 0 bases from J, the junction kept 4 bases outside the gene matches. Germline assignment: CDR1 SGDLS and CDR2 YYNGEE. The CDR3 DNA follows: TGTGCCAGCAGTGCCGCGGGGGGGAGCACAGATACGCAGTATTTT. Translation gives CASSAAGGSTDTQYF.

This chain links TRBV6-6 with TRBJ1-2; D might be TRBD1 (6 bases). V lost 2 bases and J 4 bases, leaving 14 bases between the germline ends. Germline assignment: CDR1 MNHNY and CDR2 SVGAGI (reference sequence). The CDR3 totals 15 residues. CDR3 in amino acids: CASSYGGFDTYGYTF. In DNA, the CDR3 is TGTGCCAGCAGTTACGGGGGCTTTGATACCTATGGCTACACCTTC.

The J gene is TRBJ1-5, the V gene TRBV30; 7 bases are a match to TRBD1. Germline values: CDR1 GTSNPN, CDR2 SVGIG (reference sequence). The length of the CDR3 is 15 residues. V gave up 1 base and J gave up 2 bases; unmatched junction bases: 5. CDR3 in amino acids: CAWSAPGTGNQPQHF. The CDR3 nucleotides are TGTGCCTGGAGTGCTCCCGGGACAGGCAATCAGCCCCAGCATTTT.

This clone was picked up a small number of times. CDR3 DNA: TGCGCCAGCAGCTTGGGACAGGGGGCCTACGAGCAGTACTTC. It encodes CASSLGQGAYEQYF. V usage is TRBV5-1 and J usage is TRBJ2-7, with 9 bases that match TRBD1. Germline V CDR1 and CDR2: SGHRS, YFSETQ. J was trimmed by 2 bases and V by 0 bases; bases with no gene match: 0. CDR3 length equals 14 residues.

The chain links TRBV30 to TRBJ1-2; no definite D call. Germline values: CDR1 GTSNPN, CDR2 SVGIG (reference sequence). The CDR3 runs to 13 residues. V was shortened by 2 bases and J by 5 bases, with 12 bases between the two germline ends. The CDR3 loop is CAWSPHAQYGYTF. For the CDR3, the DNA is TGTGCCTGGAGTCCTCACGCCCAGTATGGCTACACCTTC. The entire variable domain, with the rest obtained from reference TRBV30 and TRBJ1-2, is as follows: SQTIHQWPATLVQPVGSPLSLECTVEGTSNPNLYWYRQAAGRGLQLLFYSVGIGQISSEVPQNLSASRPQDRQFILSSKKLLLSDSGFYLCAWSPHAQYGYTFGSGTRLTVV.

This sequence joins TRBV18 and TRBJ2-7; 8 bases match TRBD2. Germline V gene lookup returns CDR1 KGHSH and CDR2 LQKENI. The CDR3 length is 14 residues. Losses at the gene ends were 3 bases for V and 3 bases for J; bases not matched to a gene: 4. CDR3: CASSPGLVGYEQYF. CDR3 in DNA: TGTGCCAGCTCACCGGGACTAGTGGGCTACGAGCAGTACTTC.

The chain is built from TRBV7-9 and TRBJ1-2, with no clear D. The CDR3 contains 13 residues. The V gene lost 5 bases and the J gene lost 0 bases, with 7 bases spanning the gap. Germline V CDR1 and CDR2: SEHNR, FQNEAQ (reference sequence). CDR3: CASSETSNYGYTF. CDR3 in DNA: TGTGCCAGCAGCGAGACATCTAACTATGGCTACACCTTC. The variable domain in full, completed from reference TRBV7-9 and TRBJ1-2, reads DTGVSQNPRHKITKRGQNVTFRCDPISEHNRLYWYRQTLGQGPEFLTYFQNEAQLEKSRLLSDRFSAERPKGSFSTLEIQRTEQGDSAMYLCASSETSNYGYTFGSGTRLTVV.

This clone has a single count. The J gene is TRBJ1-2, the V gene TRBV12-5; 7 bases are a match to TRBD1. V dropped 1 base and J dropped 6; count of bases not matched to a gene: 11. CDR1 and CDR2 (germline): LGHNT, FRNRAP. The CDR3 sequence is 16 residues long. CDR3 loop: CASGLAHQTGSDGYTF. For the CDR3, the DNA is TGTGCTAGTGGTTTGGCCCATCAGACAGGGAGCGATGGCTACACCTTC. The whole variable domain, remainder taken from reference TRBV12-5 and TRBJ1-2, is DARVTQTPRHKVTEMGQEVTMRCQPILGHNTVFWYRQTMMQGLELLAYFRNRAPLDDSGMPKDRFSAEMPDATLATLKIQPSEPRDSAVYFCASGLAHQTGSDGYTFGSGTRLTVV.

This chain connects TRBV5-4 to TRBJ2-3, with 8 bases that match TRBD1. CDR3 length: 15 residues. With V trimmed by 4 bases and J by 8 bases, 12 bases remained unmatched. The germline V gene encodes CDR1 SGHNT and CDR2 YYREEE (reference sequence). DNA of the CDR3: TGTGCCAGCAGCCCGTACTCGACAGGGGTCGGTACGCAGTATTTT. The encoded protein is CASSPYSTGVGTQYF.

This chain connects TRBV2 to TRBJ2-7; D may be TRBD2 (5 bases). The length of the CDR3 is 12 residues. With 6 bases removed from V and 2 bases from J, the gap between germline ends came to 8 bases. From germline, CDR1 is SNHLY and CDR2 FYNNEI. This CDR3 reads CASRAGAYEQYF. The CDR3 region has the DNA TGTGCCAGCAGGGCGGGTGCCTACGAGCAGTACTTC.

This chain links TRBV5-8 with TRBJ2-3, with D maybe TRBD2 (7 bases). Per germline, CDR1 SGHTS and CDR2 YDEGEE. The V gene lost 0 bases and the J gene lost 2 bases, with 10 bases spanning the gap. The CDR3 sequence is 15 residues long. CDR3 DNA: TGTGCCAGCAGCTTGGTCGGGGGGCACACAGATACGCAGTATTTT. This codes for CASSLVGGHTDTQYF.

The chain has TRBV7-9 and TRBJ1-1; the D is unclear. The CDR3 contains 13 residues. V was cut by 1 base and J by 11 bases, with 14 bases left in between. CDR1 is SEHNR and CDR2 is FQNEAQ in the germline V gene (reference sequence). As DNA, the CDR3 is TGTGCCAGCAGCTTAGACCGGGTCCAGAGGGCTTTCTTT. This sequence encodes CASSLDRVQRAFF.